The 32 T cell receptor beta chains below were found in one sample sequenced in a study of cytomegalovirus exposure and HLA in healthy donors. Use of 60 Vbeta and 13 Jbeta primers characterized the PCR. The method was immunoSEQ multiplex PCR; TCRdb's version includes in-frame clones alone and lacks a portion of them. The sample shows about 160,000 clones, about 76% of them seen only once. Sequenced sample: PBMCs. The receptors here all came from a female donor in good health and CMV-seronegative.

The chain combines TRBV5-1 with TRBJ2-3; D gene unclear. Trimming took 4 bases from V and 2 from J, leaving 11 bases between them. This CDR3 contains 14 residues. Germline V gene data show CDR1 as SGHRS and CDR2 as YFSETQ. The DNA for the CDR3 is TGCGCCAGCAGCGACACGCGCTTCACAGATACGCAGTATTTT. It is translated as CASSDTRFTDTQYF.

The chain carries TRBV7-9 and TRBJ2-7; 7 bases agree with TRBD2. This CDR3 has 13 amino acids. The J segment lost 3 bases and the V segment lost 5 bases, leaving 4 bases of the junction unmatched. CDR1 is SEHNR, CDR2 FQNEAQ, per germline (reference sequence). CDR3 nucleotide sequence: TGTGCCAGCAGCGGGGGGGGGATCTACGAGCAGTACTTC. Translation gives CASSGGGIYEQYF.

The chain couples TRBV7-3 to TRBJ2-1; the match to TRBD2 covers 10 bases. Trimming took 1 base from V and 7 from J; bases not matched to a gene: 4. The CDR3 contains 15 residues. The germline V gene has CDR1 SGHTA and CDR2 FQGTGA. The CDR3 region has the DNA TGTGCCAGCAGCTTAATTAGCGGGGGGTTTAATGAGCAGTTCTTC. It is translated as CASSLISGGFNEQFF.

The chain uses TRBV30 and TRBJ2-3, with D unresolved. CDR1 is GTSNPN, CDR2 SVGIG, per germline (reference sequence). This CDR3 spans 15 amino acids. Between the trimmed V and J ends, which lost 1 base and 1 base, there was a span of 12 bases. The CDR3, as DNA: TGTGCCTGGAGTGCAGTTTCTAGAGGCACAGATACGCAGTATTTT. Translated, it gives CAWSAVSRGTDTQYF.

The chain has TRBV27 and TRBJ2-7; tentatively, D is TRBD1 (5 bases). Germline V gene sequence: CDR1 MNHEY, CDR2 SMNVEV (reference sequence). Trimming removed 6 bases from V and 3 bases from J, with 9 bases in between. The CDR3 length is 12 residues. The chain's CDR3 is CASRGDSYEQYF. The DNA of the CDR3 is TGTGCCAGCAGAGGCGACAGCTACGAGCAGTACTTC.

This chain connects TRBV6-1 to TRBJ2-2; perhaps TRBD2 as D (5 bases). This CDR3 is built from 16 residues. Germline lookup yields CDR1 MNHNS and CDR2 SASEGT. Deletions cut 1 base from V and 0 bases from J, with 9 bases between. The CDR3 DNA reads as TGTGCCAGCAGTGAAGGGCTAGCCGCGAACACCGGGGAGCTGTTTTTT. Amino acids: CASSEGLAANTGELFF.

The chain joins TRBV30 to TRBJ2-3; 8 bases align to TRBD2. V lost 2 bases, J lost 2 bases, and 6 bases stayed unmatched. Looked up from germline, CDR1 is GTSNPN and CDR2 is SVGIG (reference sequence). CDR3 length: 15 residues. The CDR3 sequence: CAWSPALAVTDTQYF. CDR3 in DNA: TGTGCCTGGAGTCCCGCACTAGCGGTCACAGATACGCAGTATTTT. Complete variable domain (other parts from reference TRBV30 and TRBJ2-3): SQTIHQWPATLVQPVGSPLSLECTVEGTSNPNLYWYRQAAGRGLQLLFYSVGIGQISSEVPQNLSASRPQDRQFILSSKKLLLSDSGFYLCAWSPALAVTDTQYFGPGTRLTVL.

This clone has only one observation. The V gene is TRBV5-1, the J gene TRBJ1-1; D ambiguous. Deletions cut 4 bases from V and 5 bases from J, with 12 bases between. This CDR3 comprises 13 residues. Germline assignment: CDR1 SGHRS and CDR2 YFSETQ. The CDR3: CASSPGDLTEAFF. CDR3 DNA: TGCGCCAGCAGCCCAGGCGATTTGACTGAAGCTTTCTTT.

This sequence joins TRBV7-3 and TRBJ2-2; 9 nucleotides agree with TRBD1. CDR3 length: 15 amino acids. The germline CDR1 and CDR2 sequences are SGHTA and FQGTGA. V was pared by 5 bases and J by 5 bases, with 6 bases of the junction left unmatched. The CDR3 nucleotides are TGTGCCAGCAGCCCTCCCGGGACAGGGACCGGGGAGCTGTTTTTT. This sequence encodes CASSPPGTGTGELFF.

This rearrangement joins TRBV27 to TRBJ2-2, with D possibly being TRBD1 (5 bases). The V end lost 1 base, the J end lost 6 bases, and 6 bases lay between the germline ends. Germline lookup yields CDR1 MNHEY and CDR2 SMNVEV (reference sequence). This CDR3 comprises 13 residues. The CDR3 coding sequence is TGTGCCAGCAGTTTATTAGGGGCCGGGGAGCTGTTTTTT. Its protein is CASSLLGAGELFF.

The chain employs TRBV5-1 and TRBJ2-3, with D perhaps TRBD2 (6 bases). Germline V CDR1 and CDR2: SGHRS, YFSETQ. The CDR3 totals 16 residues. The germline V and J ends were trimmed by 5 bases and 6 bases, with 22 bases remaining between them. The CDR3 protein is CASRAGQANLEDTQYF. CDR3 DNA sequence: TGCGCCAGCAGGGCGGGGCAGGCGAACTTGGAGGATACGCAGTATTTT.

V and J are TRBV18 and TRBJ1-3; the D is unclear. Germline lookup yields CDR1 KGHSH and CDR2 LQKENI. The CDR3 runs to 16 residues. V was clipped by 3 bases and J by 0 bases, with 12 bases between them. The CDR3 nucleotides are TGTGCCAGCTCACCCGCCAAACCCGGCTCTGGAAACACCATATATTTT. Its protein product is CASSPAKPGSGNTIYF.

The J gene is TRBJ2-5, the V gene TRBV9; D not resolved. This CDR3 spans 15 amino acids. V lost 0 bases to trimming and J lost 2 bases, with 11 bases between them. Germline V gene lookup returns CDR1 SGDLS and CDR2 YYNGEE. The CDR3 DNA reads TGTGCCAGCAGCGTAGGACCAGACTCTCAAGAGACCCAGTACTTC. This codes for CASSVGPDSQETQYF.

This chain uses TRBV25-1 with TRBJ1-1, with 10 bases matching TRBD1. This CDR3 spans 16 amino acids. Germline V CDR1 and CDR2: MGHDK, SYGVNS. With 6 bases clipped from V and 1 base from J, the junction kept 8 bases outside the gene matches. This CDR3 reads CASRETGGKGNTEAFF. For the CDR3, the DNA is TGTGCCAGCAGAGAGACAGGGGGCAAGGGGAACACTGAAGCTTTCTTT.

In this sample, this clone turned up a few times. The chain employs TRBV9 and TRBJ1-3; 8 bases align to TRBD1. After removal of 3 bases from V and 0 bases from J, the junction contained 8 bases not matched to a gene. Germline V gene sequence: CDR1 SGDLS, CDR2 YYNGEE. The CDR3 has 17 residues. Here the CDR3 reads CASSERGDRSSGNTIYF. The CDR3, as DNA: TGTGCCAGCAGCGAGAGGGGGGACAGGAGCTCTGGAAACACCATATATTTT.

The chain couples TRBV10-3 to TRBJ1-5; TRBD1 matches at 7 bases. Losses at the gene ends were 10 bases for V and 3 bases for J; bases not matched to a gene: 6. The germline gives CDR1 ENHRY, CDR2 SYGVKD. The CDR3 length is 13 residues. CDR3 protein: CATAGQNNQPQHF. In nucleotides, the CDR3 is TGTGCCACCGCGGGACAGAACAATCAGCCCCAGCATTTT.

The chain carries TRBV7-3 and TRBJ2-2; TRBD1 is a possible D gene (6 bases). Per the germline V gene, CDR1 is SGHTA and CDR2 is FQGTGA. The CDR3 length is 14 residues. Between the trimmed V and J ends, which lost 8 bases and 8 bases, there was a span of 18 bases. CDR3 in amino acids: CASSQSSGAGELFF. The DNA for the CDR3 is TGTGCCAGCTCCCAATCGTCAGGGGCGGGGGAGCTGTTTTTT.

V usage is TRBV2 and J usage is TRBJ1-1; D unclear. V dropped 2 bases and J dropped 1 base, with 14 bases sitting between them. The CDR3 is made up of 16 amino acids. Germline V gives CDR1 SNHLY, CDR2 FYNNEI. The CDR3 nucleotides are TGTGCCAGCAGTGAAAATCTGCGGCAGAAGAACACTGAAGCTTTCTTT. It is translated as CASSENLRQKNTEAFF.

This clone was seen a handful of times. CDR3 bases: TGTGCCAGCAGCGTAGCGGGAGGTGGAAACACCATATATTTT. This encodes CASSVAGGGNTIYF. This chain connects TRBV9 to TRBJ1-3; the D is unclear. The CDR3 has 14 residues. V dropped 0 bases and J dropped 3 bases, with 7 bases sitting between them. In germline, CDR1 is SGDLS, CDR2 YYNGEE.

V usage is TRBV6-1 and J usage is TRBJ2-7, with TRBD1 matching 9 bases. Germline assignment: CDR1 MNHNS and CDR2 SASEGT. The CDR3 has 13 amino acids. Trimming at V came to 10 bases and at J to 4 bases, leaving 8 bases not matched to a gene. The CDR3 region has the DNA TGTGCCACTACCATGGACAGGGGTTACGAGCAGTACTTC. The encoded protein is CATTMDRGYEQYF.

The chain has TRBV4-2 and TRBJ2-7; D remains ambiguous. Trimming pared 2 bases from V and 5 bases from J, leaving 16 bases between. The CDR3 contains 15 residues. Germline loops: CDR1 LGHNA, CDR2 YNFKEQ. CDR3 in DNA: TGTGCCAGCAGCCAAACGTCCCGCAGTCCCCACGAGCAGTACTTC. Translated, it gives CASSQTSRSPHEQYF.

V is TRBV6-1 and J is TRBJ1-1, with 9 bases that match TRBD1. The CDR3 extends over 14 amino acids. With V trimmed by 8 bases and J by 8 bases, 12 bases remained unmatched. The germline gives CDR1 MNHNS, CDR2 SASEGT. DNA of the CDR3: TGTGCCAGCTCCTCTGGCCCCGGGACAGGGGAAGCTTTCTTT. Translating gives CASSSGPGTGEAFF.

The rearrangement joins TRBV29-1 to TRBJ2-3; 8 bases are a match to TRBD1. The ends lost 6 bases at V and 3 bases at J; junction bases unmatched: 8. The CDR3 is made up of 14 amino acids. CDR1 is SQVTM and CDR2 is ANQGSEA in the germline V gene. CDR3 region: CSVGAGGRTDTQYF. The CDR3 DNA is TGCAGCGTGGGAGCAGGGGGCCGTACAGATACGCAGTATTTT.

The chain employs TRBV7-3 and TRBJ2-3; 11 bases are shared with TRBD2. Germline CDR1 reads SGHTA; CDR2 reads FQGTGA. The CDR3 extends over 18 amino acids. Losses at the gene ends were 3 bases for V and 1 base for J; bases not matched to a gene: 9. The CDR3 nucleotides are TGTGCCAGCAGCTTTATACTAGCGGGAGTGCTTGGCACAGATACGCAGTATTTT. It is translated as CASSFILAGVLGTDTQYF.

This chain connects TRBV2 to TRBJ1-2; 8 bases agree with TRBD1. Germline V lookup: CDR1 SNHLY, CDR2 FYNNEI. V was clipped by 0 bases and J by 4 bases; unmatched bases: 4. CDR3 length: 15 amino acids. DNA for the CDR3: TGTGCCAGCAGTGAAGCGTGGGACAGGAGCTATGGCTACACCTTC. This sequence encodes CASSEAWDRSYGYTF.

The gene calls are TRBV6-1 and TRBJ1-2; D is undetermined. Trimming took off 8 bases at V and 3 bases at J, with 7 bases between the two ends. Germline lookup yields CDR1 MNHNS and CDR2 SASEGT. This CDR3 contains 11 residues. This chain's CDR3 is CASSIDYGYTF. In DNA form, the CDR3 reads TGTGCCAGCTCTATCGACTATGGCTACACCTTC.

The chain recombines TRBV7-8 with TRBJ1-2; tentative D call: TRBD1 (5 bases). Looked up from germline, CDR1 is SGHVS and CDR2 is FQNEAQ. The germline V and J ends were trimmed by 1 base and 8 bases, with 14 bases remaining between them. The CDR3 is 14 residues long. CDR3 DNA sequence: TGTGCCAGCAGCTTAGTTGGGGCCACATTGGGCTACACCTTC. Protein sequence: CASSLVGATLGYTF.

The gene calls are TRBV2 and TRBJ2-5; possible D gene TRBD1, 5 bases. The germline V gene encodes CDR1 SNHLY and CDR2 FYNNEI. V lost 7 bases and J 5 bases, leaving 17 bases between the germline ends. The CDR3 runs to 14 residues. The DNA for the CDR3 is TGTGCCAGCACACCATTGACAGAAAAGGAGACCCAGTACTTC. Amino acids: CASTPLTEKETQYF.

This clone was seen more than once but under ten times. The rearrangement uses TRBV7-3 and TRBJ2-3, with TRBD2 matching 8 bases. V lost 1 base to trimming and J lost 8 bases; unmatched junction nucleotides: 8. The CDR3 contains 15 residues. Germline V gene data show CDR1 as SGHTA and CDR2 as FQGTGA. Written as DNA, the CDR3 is TGTGCCAGCAGCTTAATCGGGGGGGGCGAGGCTACGCAGTATTTT. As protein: CASSLIGGGEATQYF. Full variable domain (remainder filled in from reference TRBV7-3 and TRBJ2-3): GAGVSQTPSNKVTEKGKYVELRCDPISGHTALYWYRQSLGQGPEFLIYFQGTGAADDSGLPNDRFFAVRPEGSVSTLKIQRTERGDSAVYLCASSLIGGGEATQYFGPGTRLTVL.

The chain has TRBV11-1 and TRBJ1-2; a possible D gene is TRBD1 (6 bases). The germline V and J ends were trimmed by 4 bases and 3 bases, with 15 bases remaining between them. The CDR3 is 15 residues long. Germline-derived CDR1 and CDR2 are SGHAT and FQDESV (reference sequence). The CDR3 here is CASSSLPGGHYGYTF. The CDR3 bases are TGTGCCAGCAGCTCACTCCCCGGGGGGCACTATGGCTACACCTTC.

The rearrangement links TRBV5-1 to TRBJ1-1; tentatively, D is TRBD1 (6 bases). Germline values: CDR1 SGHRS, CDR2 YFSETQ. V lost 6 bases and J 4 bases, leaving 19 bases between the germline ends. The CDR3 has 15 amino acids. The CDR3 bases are TGCGCCAGCAAAAACCTCCAGGGGTCCTCCACTGAAGCTTTCTTT. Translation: CASKNLQGSSTEAFF.

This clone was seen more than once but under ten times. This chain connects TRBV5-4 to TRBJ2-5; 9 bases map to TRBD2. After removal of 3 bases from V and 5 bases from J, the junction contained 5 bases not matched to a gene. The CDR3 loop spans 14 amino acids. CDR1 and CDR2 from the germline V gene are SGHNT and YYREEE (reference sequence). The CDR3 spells CASSSASGTETQYF. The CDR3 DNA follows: TGTGCCAGCAGCTCCGCTAGCGGGACGGAGACCCAGTACTTC.